The clone carrying this T cell receptor beta chain occurred many times. Its antigen is not known. The entry originates in a study of identical twins. General observations from the study: Insertions ran lower in abundant cord blood beta clonotypes, though not in memory repertoires. Out-of-frame alpha sequences common to twins exhibited a surplus of low generation probability. Beta out-of-frame twin sharing showed a weaker excess.

Looked up from germline, CDR1 is MNHEY and CDR2 is SVGAGI. The V and J ends lost 6 bases and 2 bases respectively, with 8 bases between them. The CDR3 sequence is 12 residues long. No donor was unhealthy or non-Caucasian. TCRdb reprocessed the 5' RACE reads with MiXCR, giving one entry per CDR3 protein. The sample lists a few hundred thousand distinct CDR3 sequences, roughly 18% occurring once. The receptor comes from a man aged 45-65 years in good health. The sample taken for sequencing was naive T cells sorted from blood. The rearrangement links TRBV6-5 to TRBJ2-7; either TRBD1 or TRBD2 may fit D (5 bases each). CDR3 region: CASSTGPYEQYF. As DNA, the CDR3 is TGTGCCAGCAGCACGGGACCCTACGAGCAGTACTTC.